This TCR beta chain was recovered during a study of beta chain features in type 1 diabetes. Study-wide points: Naive, central memory and regulatory TCRB repertoires appeared more similar among patients than healthy donors.

The CDR3 is 13 residues long. Looked up from germline, CDR1 is GTSNPN and CDR2 is SVGIG (reference sequence). V dropped 2 bases and J dropped 1 base, with 6 bases sitting between them. As concerns this clone: The antigen remains undetermined.

CD45RO/CCR7/CD25/CD127/CD95/CD27 sorting isolated CD4+ naive, central memory, regulatory and stem cell-like memory cells. The isolated RNA, all of it, was reverse transcribed, so expressed TCRB transcripts were what got sequenced. The repertoire was sequenced with immunoSEQ multiplex PCR; TCRdb's copy has only in-frame clones and lacks some. This repertoire shows 390,000 or so clones, roughly 13% found once; its top ten account for about 0.034%. V usage is TRBV30 and J usage is TRBJ1-5; possible D gene TRBD1, 5 bases. The sequence was obtained from a man aged 30 to 39 in good health. The sample comprised naive CD4+ T cells from blood. The CDR3 loop is CAWSYRSNQPQHF. The DNA for the CDR3 is TGTGCCTGGAGTTACAGGAGCAATCAGCCCCAGCATTTT.